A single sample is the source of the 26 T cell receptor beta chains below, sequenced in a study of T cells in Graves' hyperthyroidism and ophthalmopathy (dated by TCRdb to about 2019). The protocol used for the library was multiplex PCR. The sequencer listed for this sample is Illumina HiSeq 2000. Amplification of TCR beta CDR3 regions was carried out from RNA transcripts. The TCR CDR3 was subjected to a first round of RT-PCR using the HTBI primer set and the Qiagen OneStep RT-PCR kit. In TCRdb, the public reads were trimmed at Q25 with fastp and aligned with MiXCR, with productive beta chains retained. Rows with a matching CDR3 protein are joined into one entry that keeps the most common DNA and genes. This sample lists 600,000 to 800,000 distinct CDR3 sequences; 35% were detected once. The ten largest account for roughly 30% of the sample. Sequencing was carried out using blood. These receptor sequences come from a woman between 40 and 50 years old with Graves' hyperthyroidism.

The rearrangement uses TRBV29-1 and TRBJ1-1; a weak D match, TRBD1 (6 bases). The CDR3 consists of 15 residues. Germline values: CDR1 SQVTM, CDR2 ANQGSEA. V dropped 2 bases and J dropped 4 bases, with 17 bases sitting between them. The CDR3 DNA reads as TGCAGCGTTGAAATCCAGGGGCCAAAGGGCACTGAAGCTTTCTTT. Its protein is CSVEIQGPKGTEAFF.

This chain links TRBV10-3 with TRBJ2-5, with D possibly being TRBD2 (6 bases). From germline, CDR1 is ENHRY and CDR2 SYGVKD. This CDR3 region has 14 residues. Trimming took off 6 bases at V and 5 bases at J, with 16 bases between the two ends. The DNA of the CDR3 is TGTGCCATCAGAACGGAGGTGGGGAGGGAGACCCAGTACTTC. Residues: CAIRTEVGRETQYF.

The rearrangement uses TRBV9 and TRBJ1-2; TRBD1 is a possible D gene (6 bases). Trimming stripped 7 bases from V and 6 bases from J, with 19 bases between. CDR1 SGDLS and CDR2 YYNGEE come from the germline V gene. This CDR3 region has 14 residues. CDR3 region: CASRPRVGGDGYTF. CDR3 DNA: TGTGCCAGCCGACCTCGAGTAGGGGGAGATGGCTACACCTTC.

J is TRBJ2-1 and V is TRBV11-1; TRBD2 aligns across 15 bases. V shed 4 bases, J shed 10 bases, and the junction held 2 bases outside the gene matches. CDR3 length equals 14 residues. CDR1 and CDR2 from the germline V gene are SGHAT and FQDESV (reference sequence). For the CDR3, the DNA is TGTGCCAGCAGCTCCGGACTAGCGGGAGGGGAGCAGTTCTTC. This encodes CASSSGLAGGEQFF. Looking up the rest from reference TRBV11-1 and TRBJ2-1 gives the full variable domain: EAEVAQSPRYKITEKSQAVAFWCDPISGHATLYWYRQILGQGPELLVQFQDESVVDDSQLPKDRFSAERLKGVDSTLKIQPAELGDSAMYLCASSSGLAGGEQFFGPGTRLTVL.

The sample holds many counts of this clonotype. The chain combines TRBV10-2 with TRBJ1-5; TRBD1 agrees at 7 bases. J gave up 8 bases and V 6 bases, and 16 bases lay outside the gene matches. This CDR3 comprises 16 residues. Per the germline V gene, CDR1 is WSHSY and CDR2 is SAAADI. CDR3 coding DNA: TGCGCCAGCAGGGAGCCACAGGGGACTGGTTTTGAGCCCCAGCATTTT. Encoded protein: CASREPQGTGFEPQHF.

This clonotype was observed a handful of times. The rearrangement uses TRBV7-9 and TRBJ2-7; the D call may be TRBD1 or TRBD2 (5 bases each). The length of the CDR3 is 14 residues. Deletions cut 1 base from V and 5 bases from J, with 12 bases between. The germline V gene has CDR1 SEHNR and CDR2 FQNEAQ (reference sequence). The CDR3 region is CASSLVGGIDEQYF. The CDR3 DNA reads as TGTGCCAGCAGCTTAGTTGGGGGAATCGACGAGCAGTACTTC.

CDR3 region: CASRVTGTDRQPQHF. Written as DNA, the CDR3 is TGTGCCAGCAGGGTCACCGGGACAGACCGTCAGCCCCAGCATTTT. The rearrangement joins TRBV7-9 to TRBJ1-5; 7 bases are a match to TRBD1. CDR1 is SEHNR and CDR2 is FQNEAQ in the germline V gene (reference sequence). The CDR3 loop spans 15 amino acids. The V gene end was trimmed by 6 bases and the J gene end by 6 bases; junction bases not matched to a gene: 11.

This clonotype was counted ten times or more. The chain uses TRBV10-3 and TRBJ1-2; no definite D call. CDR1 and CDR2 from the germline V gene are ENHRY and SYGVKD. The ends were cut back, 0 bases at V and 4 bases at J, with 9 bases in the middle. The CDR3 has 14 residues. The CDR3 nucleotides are TGTGCCATCAGTGAGTCGAAGGGTCCCTATGGCTACACCTTC. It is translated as CAISESKGPYGYTF.

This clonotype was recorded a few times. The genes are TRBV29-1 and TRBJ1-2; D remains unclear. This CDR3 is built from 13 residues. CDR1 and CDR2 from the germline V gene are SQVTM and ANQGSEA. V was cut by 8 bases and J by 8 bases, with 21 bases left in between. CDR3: CSTFIGDMGGYTF. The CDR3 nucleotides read TGCAGCACATTTATCGGGGATATGGGCGGCTACACCTTC.

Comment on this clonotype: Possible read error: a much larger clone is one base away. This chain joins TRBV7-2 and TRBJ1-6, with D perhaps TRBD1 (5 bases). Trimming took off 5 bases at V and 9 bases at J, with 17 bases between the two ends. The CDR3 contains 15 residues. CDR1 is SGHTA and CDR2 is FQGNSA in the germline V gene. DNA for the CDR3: TGTGCCAGCAGCCAGGGATGTCCGTTCGTTTCACCCCTCCACTTT. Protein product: CASSQGCPFVSPLHF.

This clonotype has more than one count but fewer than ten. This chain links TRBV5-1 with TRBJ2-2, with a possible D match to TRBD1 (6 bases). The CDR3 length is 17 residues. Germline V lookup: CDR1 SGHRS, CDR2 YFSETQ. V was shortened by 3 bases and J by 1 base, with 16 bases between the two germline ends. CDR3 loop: CASSSPQGERNTGELFF. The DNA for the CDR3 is TGCGCCAGCAGCTCCCCACAGGGTGAGCGGAACACCGGGGAGCTGTTTTTT.

Here the CDR3 reads CASSRVSDTSYEQYF. DNA for the CDR3: TGTGCCAGCAGCCGAGTATCGGACACCTCCTACGAGCAGTACTTC. The gene calls are TRBV7-9 and TRBJ2-7, with a possible D match to TRBD1 (5 bases). The CDR3 loop spans 15 amino acids. V lost 5 bases to trimming and J lost 0 bases, with 14 bases between them. Germline V lookup: CDR1 SEHNR, CDR2 FQNEAQ (reference sequence). The whole variable domain, filled in from reference TRBV7-9 and TRBJ2-7, reads DTGVSQNPRHKITKRGQNVTFRCDPISEHNRLYWYRQTLGQGPEFLTYFQNEAQLEKSRLLSDRFSAERPKGSFSTLEIQRTEQGDSAMYLCASSRVSDTSYEQYFGPGTRLTVT.

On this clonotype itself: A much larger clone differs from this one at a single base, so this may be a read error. The CDR3 here is CASSHAYEAQYF. The CDR3 coding sequence is TGTGCCAGCAGTCACGCCTACGAGGCGCAGTACTTC. The V gene is TRBV14, the J gene TRBJ2-7; no reliable D call. Trimming cost V 6 bases and J 9 bases, with 15 bases left between them. This CDR3 spans 12 amino acids. Germline CDR1 SGHDN, CDR2 FVKESK. The full variable domain, completed using reference TRBV14 and TRBJ2-7, is EAGVTQFPSHSVIEKGQTVTLRCDPISGHDNLYWYRRVMGKEIKFLLHFVKESKQDESGMPNNRFLAERTGGTYSTLKVQPAELEDSGVYFCASSHAYEAQYFGPGTRLTVT.

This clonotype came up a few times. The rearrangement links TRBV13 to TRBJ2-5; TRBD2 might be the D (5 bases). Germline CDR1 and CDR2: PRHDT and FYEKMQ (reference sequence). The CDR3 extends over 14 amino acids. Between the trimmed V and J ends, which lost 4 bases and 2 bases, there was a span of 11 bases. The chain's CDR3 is CASSSEGRQETQYF. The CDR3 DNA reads TGTGCCAGCAGCTCCGAGGGCCGGCAAGAGACCCAGTACTTC.

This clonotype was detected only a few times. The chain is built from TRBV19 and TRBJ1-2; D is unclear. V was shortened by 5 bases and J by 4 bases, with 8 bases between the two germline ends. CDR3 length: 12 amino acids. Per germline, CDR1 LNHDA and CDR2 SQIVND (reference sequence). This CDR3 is CASSRFTYGYTF. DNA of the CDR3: TGTGCCAGTAGTCGGTTCACCTATGGCTACACCTTC.

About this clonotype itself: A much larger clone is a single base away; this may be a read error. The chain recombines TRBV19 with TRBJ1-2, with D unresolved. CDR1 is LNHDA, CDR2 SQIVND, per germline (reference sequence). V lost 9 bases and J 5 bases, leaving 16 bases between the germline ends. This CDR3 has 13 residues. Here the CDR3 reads CARSLFSHYGYTF. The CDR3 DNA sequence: TGTGCCAGGAGCCTTTTCAGCCATTATGGCTACACCTTC.

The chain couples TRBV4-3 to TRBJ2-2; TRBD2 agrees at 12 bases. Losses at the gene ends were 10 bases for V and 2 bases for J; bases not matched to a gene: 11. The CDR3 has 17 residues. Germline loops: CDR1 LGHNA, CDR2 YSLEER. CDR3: CATPTRGLAGNTGELFF. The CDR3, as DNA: TGCGCCACCCCGACCCGGGGACTAGCGGGCAACACCGGGGAGCTGTTTTTT.

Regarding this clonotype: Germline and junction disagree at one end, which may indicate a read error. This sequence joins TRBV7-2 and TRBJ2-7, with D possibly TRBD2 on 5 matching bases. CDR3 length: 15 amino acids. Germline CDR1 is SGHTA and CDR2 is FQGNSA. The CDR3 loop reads CASSLGVVATGEQYF. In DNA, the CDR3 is TGCGCCAGCAGCTTGGGAGTAGTTGCCACTGGGGAGCAGTACTTC. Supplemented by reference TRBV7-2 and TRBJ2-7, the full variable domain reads GAGVSQSPSNKVTEKGKDVELRCDPISGHTALYWYRQSLGQGLEFLIYFQGNSAPDKSGLPSDRFSAERTGGSVSTLTIQRTQQEDSAVYLCASSLGVVATGEQYFGPGTRLTVT.

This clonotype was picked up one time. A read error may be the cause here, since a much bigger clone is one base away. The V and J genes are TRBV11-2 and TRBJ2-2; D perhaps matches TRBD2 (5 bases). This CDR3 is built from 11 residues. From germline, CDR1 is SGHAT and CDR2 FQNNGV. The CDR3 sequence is CALLNTGKLFF. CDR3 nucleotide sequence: TGTGCCCTCTTGAACACCGGGAAGCTGTTTTTT. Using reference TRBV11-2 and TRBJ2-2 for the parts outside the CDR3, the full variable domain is EAGVAQSPRYKIIEKRQSVAFWCNPISGHATLYWYQQILGQGPKLLIQFQNNGVVDDSQLPKDRFSAERLKGVDSTLKIQPAKLEDSAVYLCALLNTGKLFFGEGSRLTVL.

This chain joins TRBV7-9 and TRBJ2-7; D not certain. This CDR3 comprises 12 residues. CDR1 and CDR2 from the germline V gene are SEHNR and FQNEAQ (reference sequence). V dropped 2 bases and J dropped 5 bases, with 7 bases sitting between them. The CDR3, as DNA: TGTGCCAGCAGCTTATCTACCCACGAGCAGTACTTC. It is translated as CASSLSTHEQYF.

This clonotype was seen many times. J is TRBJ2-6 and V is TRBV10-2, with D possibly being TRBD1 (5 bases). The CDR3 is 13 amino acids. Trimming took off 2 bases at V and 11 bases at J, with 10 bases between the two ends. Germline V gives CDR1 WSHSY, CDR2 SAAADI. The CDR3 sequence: CASSEVQGDVLTF. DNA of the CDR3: TGCGCCAGCAGTGAGGTGCAGGGCGACGTCCTGACTTTC.

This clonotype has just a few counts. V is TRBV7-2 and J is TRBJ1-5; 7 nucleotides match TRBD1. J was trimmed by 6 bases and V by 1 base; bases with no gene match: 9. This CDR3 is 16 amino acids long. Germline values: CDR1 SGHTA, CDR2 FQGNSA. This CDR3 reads CASSLGFTGASQPQHF. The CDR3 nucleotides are TGTGCCAGCAGCTTAGGTTTTACAGGGGCAAGTCAGCCCCAGCATTTT.

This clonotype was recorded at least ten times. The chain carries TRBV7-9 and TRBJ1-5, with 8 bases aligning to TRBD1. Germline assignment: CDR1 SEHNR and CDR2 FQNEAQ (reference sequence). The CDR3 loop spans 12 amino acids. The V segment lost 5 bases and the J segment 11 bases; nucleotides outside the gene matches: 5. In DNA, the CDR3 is TGTGCCAGCAGCACCCTACAGGGGGCCCAGCATTTT. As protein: CASSTLQGAQHF.

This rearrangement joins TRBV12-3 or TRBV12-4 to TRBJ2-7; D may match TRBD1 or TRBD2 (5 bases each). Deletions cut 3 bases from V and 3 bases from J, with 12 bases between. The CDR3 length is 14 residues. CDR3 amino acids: CASSFGASDYEQYF. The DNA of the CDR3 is TGTGCCAGCAGTTTCGGGGCAAGCGACTACGAGCAGTACTTC.

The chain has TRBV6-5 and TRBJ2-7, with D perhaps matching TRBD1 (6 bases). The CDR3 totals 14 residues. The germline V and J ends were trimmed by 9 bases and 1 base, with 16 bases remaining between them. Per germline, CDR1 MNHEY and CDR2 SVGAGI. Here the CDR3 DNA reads TGTGCCAGTTTGCAGGGGATCTCTTCCTACGAGCAGTACTTC. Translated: CASLQGISSYEQYF.

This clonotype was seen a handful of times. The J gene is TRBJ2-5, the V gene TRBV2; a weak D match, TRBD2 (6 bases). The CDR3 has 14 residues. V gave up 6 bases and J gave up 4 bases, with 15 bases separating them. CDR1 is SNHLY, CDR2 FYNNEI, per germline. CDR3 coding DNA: TGTGCCAGCAGCCCTGCCCTGGGGGGAGAGACCCAGTACTTC. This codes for CASSPALGGETQYF.